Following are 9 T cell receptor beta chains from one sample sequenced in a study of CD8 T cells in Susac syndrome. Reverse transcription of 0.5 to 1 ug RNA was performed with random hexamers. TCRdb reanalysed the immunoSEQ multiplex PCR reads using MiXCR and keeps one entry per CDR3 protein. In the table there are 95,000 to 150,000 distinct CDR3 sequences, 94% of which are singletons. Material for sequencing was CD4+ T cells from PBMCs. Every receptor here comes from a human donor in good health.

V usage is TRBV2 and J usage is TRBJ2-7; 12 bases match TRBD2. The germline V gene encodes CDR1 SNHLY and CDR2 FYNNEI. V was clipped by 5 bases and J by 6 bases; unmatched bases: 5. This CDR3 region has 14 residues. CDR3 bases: TGTGCCAGCAGTAGGACTAGCGGGACTGTCGAGCAGTACTTC. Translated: CASSRTSGTVEQYF.

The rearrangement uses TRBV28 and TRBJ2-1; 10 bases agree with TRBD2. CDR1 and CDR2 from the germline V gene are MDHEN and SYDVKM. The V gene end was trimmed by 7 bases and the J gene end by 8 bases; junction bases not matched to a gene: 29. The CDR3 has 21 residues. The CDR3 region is CASTIRSGGSGRALYIDEQFF. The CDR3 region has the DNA TGTGCCAGCACTATACGATCGGGGGGGAGCGGGAGGGCCCTGTATATTGATGAGCAGTTCTTC. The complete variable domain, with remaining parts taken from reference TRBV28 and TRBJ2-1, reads DVKVTQSSRYLVKRTGEKVFLECVQDMDHENMFWYRQDPGLGLRLIYFSYDVKMKEKGDIPEGYSVSREKKERFSLILESASTNQTSMYLCASTIRSGGSGRALYIDEQFFGPGTRLTVL.

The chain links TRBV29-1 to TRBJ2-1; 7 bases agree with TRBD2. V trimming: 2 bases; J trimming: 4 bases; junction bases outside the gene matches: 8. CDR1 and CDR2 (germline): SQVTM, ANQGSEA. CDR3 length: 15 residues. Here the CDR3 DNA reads TGCAGCGTTGAACTTTTCCCGCGGGGGTACAATGAGCAGTTCTTC. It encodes CSVELFPRGYNEQFF.

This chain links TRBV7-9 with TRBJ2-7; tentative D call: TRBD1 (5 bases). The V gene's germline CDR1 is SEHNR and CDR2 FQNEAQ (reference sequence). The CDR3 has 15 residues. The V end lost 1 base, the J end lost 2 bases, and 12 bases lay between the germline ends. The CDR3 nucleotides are TGTGCCAGCAGCTTAGGGGTGACAGTTACCTACGAGCAGTACTTC. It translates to CASSLGVTVTYEQYF. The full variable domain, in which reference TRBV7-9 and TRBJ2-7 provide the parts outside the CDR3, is DTGVSQNPRHKITKRGQNVTFRCDPISEHNRLYWYRQTLGQGPEFLTYFQNEAQLEKSRLLSDRFSAERPKGSFSTLEIQRTEQGDSAMYLCASSLGVTVTYEQYFGPGTRLTVT.

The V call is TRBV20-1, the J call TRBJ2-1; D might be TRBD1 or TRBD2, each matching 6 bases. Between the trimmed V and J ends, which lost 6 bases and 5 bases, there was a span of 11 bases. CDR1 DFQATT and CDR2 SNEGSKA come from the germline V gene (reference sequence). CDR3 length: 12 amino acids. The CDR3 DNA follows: TGCAGTGCCGTCGGGGGCCACAATGAGCAGTTCTTC. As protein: CSAVGGHNEQFF.

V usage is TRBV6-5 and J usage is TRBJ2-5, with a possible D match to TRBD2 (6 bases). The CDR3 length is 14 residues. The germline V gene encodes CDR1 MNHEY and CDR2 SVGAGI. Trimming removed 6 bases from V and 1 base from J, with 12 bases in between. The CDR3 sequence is CASSQAGRQETQYF. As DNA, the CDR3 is TGTGCCAGCAGCCAAGCGGGTCGCCAAGAGACCCAGTACTTC.

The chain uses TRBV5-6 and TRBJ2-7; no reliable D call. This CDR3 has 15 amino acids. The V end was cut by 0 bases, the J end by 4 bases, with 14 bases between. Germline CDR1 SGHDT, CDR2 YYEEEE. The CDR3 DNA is TGTGCCAGCAGCTTGGCGGTCGACTCGTTATACGAGCAGTACTTC. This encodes CASSLAVDSLYEQYF.

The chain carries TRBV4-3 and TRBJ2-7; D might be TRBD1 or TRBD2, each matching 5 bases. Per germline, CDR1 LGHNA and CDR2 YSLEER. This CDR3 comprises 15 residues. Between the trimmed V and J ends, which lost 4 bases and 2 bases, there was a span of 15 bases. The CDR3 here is CASSLERGVTYEQYF. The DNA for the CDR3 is TGCGCCAGCAGCCTAGAACGAGGGGTCACCTACGAGCAGTACTTC.

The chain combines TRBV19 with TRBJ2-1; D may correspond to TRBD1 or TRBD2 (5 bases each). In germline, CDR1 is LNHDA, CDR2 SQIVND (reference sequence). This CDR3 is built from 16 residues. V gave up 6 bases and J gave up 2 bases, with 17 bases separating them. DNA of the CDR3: TGTGCCAGTAGAGGGGAACCGGGAAAAGCCTACAATGAGCAGTTCTTC. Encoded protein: CASRGEPGKAYNEQFF. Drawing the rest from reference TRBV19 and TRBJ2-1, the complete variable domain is DGGITQSPKYLFRKEGQNVTLSCEQNLNHDAMYWYRQDPGQGLRLIYYSQIVNDFQKGDIAEGYSVSREKKESFPLTVTSAQKNPTAFYLCASRGEPGKAYNEQFFGPGTRLTVL.